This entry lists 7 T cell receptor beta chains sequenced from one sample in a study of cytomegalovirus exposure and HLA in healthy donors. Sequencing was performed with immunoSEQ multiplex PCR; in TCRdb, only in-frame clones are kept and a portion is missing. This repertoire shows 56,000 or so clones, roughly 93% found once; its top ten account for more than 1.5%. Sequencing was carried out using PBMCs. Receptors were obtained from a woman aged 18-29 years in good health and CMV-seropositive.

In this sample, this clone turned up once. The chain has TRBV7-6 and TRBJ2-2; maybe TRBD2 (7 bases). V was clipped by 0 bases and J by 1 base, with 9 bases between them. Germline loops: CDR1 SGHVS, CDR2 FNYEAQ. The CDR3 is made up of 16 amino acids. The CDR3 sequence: CASSLAGGVNTGELFF. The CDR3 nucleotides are TGTGCCAGCAGCTTAGCAGGGGGGGTGAACACCGGGGAGCTGTTTTTT.

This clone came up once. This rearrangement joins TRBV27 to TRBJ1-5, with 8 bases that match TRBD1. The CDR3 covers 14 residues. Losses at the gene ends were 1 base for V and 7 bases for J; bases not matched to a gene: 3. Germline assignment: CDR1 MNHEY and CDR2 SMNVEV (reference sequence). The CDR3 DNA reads TGTGCCAGCAGTTTATACCAGGGGGCCCAGCCCCAGCATTTT. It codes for CASSLYQGAQPQHF.

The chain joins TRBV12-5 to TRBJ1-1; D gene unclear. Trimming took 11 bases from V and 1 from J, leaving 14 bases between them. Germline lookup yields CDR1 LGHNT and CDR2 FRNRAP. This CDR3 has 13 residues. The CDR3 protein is CAGYGDTNTEAFF. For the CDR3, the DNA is TGTGCTGGATACGGTGACACGAACACTGAAGCTTTCTTT.

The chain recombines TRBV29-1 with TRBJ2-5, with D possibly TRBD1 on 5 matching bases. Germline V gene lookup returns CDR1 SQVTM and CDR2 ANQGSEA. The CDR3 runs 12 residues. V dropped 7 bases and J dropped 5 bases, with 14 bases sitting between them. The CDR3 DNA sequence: TGCAGCGACAGACAGTCGTCGGAGACCCAGTACTTC. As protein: CSDRQSSETQYF.

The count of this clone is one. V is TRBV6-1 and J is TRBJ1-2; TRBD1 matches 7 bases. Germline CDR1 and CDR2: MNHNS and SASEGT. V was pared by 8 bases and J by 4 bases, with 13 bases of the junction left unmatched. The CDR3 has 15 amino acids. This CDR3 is CASSEQGMVSYGYTF. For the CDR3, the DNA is TGTGCCAGCTCCGAACAGGGGATGGTCTCCTATGGCTACACCTTC.

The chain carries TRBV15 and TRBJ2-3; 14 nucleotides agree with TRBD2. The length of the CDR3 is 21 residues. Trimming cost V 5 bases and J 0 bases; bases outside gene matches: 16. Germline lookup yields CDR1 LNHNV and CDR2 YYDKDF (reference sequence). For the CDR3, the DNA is TGTGCCACCAGCTCAAGCGTCCACGGACTAGCGGGGGGAGTTAGCACAGATACGCAGTATTTT. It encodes CATSSSVHGLAGGVSTDTQYF.

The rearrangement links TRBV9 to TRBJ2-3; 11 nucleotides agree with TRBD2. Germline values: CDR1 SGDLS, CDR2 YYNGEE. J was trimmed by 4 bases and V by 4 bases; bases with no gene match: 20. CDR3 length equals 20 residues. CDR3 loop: CASSPQVAGGQSLFSDTQYF. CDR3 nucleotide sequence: TGTGCCAGCAGCCCCCAGGTAGCGGGGGGGCAGAGTTTGTTTTCAGATACGCAGTATTTT.